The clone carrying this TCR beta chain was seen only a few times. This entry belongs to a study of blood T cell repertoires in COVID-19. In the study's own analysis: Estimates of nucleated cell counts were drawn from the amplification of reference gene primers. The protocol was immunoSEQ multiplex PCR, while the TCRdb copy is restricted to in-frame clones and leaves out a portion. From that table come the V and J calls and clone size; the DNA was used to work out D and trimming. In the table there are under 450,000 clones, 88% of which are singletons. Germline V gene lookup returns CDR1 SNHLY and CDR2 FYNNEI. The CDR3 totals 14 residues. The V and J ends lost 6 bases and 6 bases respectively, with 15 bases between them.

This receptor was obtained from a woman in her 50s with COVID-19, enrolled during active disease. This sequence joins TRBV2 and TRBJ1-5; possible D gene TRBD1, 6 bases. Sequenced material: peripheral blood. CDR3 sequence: CASRDKQGSQPQHF. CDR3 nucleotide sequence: TGTGCCAGCAGGGATAAACAGGGATCTCAGCCCCAGCATTTT.